The sequence of this TCR beta chain was determined in a study of graft-versus-host responses after intestinal transplantation. Overall study: Multivisceral, liver-intestinal, or isolated intestinal grafts went to recipients.

Germline CDR1 is MNHNS and CDR2 is SASEGT. This CDR3 is 10 amino acids long. Trimming stripped 8 bases from V and 6 bases from J, with 6 bases between. Data came from immunoSEQ multiplex PCR; TCRdb stores just in-frame clones and leaves some out. In the table there are approximately 90,000 clones, around 93% of which are singletons. With regard to this clone: Its target is not known.

V and J are TRBV6-1 and TRBJ2-3, with D tentatively TRBD1 (5 bases). The input for sequencing was unstimulated CD8+ T cells sorted from spleen or lymph node cells, taken before transplant. The clonotype originates from a human donor who was the organ donor for an intestinal transplant. The CDR3 region is CASSGDTQYF. CDR3 nucleotide sequence: TGTGCCAGCTCAGGGGATACGCAGTATTTT.